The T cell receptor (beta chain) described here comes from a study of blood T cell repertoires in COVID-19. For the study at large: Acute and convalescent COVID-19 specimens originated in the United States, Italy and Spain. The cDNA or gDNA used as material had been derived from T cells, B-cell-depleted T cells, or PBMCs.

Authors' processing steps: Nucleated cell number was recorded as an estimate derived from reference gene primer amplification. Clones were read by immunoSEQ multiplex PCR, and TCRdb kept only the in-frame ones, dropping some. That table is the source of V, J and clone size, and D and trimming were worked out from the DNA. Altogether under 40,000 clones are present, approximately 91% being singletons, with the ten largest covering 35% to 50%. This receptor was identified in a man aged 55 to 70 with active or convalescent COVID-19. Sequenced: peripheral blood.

CDR3 in amino acids: CAISRGSNTEAFF. DNA of the CDR3: TGTGCCATCAGTCGGGGGTCGAACACTGAAGCTTTCTTT. The gene calls are TRBV10-3 and TRBJ1-1; TRBD1 is a possible D gene (5 bases). The CDR3 has 13 amino acids. Germline V lookup: CDR1 ENHRY, CDR2 SYGVKD. V dropped 5 bases and J dropped 1 base, with 8 bases sitting between them.